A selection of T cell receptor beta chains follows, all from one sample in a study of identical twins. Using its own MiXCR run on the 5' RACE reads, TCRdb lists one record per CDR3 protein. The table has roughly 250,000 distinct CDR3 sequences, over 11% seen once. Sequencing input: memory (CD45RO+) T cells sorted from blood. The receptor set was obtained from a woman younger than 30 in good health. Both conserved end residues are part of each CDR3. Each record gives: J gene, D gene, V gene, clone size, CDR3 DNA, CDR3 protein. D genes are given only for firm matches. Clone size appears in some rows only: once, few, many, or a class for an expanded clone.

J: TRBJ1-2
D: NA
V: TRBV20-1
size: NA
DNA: TGCAGTGCTGGAGGCCCCGGGACGGGGATTGCCTACACCTTC
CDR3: CSAGGPGTGIAYTF

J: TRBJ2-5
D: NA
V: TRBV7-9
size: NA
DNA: TGTGCCAGCAGCGTCCGCCCGGAAGAGACCCAGTACTTC
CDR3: CASSVRPEETQYF

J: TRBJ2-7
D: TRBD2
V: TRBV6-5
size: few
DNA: TGTGCCAGCAGTTACTCGCTAGCGGGATCGAGGGCCTACGAGCAGTACTTC
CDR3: CASSYSLAGSRAYEQYF

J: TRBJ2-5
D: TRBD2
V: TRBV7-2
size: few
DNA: TGTGCCAGCAGCTTAAAGCTAGCGGGAGAAGAGACCCAGTACTTC
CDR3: CASSLKLAGEETQYF

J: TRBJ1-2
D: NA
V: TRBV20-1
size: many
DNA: TGCAGTGCCATACTGGATGCCCGCTTCTATGGCTACACCTTC
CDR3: CSAILDARFYGYTF

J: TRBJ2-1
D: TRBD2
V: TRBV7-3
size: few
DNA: TGTGCCAGCAGCTTAAGTGGGACTAGCGGCCAGAATGAGCAGTTCTTC
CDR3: CASSLSGTSGQNEQFF

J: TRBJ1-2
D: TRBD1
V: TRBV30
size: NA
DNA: TGTGCCTGGAACCGGGACAGGGAGTATGGCTACACCTTC
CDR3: CAWNRDREYGYTF

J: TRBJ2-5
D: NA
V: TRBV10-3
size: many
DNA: TGTGCCATCAGTGAGTCGCTTGAGACCCAGTACTTC
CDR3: CAISESLETQYF

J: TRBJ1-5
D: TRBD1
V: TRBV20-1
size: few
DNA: TGCAGTGCGAGTAGTGGACAGGGGGCAGGTCAGCCCCAGCATTTT
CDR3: CSASSGQGAGQPQHF

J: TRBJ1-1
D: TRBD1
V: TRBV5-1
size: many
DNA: TGCGCCAGCAGCTTGGACAGGGGAGACACTGAAGCTTTCTTT
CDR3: CASSLDRGDTEAFF

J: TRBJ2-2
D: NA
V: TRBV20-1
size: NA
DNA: TGCAGTGCCAGGCCGGACCCCGCTGCTTCGGGGGAGCTGTTTTTT
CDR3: CSARPDPAASGELFF

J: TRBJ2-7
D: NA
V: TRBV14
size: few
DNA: TGTGCCAGCAGCCAACGTGACCGAAGGCAGTACTTC
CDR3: CASSQRDRRQYF

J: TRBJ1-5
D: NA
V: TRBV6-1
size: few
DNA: TGTGCCAGCCGAGATTCGGGCGGCAATCAGCCCCAGCATTTT
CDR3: CASRDSGGNQPQHF

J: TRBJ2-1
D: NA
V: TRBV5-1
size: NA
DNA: TGCGCCAGCAGCACCGGGGATGAGCAGTTCTTC
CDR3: CASSTGDEQFF